The sequence of this TCR beta chain was determined in a study of OX40 agonist ivuxolimab in advanced cancers. Study results and limitations: Among the nonresponders, some also had low normalized T-cell clonal expansion.

Some clones are missing from TCRdb's copy, which holds only in-frame ones; the method was immunoSEQ multiplex PCR. The table has nearly 85,000 clones, 65% to 90% seen once. A single count supports this clone. Antigen specificity is unknown. Trimming pared 4 bases from V and 0 bases from J, leaving 12 bases between. Germline V CDR1 and CDR2: SGHRS, YFSETQ. The CDR3 extends over 15 amino acids. The chain is built from TRBV5-1 and TRBJ2-3; D is ambiguous. This TCR was sampled from an adult with an advanced solid tumor such as melanoma, head and neck, liver or kidney cancer. This specimen was CD4+ or CD8+ T cells sorted from blood, taken in a trial of the OX40 agonist ivuxolimab. As DNA, the CDR3 is TGCGCCAGCAGCGTTCAGGCTTCTAGCACAGATACGCAGTATTTT. This encodes CASSVQASSTDTQYF. Variable domain in full (rest from reference TRBV5-1 and TRBJ2-3): KAGVTQTPRYLIKTRGQQVTLSCSPISGHRSVSWYQQTPGQGLQFLFEYFSETQRNKGNFPGRFSGRQFSNSRSEMNVSTLELGDSALYLCASSVQASSTDTQYFGPGTRLTVL.